What follows are 23 T cell receptor beta chains derived from one specimen sequenced in a study of shared T cell receptors in the human thymus. The table came from immunoSEQ multiplex PCR; TCRdb's copy has only in-frame clones and leaves some out. The sample records about 500,000 clones, approximately 80% being singletons. A further study also used this sample, focusing on human thymus T cells.

Input material: thymocytes. The receptors originated from a boy under three years old with a congenital heart defect.

This clone showed up just a few times. The chain recombines TRBV10-2 with TRBJ1-1, with TRBD1 matching over 8 bases. Unmatched junction bases numbered 10, after V lost 6 bases and J lost 4 bases. The CDR3 sequence is 15 residues long. Germline V lookup: CDR1 WSHSY, CDR2 SAAADI. The CDR3 reads CASSLRGTGATEAFF. Here the CDR3 DNA reads TGCGCCAGCAGCCTAAGGGGGACAGGTGCCACTGAAGCTTTCTTT.

The chain's CDR3 is CATSRDRFRDRDEQYF. CDR3 DNA sequence: TGTGCCACCAGCAGAGATAGGTTCCGGGACAGGGACGAGCAGTACTTC. The rearrangement links TRBV15 to TRBJ2-7; TRBD1 agrees at 9 bases. Germline V gene sequence: CDR1 LNHNV, CDR2 YYDKDF (reference sequence). V lost 0 bases, J lost 5 bases, and 8 bases stayed unmatched. The CDR3 extends over 16 amino acids. The variable domain in full, completed from reference TRBV15 and TRBJ2-7, reads DAMVIQNPRYQVTQFGKPVTLSCSQTLNHNVMYWYQQKSSQAPKLLFHYYDKDFNNEADTPDNFQSRRPNTSFCFLDIRSPGLGDTAMYLCATSRDRFRDRDEQYFGPGTRLTVT.

The genes are TRBV27 and TRBJ2-7; 9 bases agree with TRBD1. CDR3 length: 14 amino acids. The J segment lost 0 bases and the V segment lost 5 bases, leaving 2 bases of the junction unmatched. CDR1 and CDR2 (germline): MNHEY, SMNVEV (reference sequence). The CDR3 DNA reads TGTGCCAGCAGTGCGACAGGGGGCTCCTACGAGCAGTACTTC. It yields the protein CASSATGGSYEQYF.

The chain combines TRBV30 with TRBJ1-1, with 9 bases fitting TRBD1. Germline assignment: CDR1 GTSNPN and CDR2 SVGIG (reference sequence). The CDR3 is 19 amino acids. V lost 5 bases and J lost 7; bases outside the gene matches: 26. The CDR3 is CAWSHHCPPPGQGNYEAFF. The DNA of the CDR3 is TGTGCCTGGTCCCACCATTGCCCTCCTCCGGGACAGGGAAACTATGAAGCTTTCTTT.

This clone was detected once. The chain employs TRBV2 and TRBJ2-7; 7 positions agree with TRBD2. The CDR3 is 15 amino acids. The ends lost 0 bases at V and 9 bases at J; junction bases unmatched: 11. Germline CDR1 reads SNHLY; CDR2 reads FYNNEI. CDR3 amino acids: CASSEARRESPGQYF. The CDR3 coding sequence is TGTGCCAGCAGTGAAGCTAGGCGGGAGTCTCCCGGGCAGTACTTC. The variable domain in full, with the rest retrieved from reference TRBV2 and TRBJ2-7, is EPEVTQTPSHQVTQMGQEVILRCVPISNHLYFYWYRQILGQKVEFLVSFYNNEISEKSEIFDDQFSVERPDGSNFTLKIRSTKLEDSAMYFCASSEARRESPGQYFGPGTRLTVT.

The J gene is TRBJ2-1, the V gene TRBV5-4, with unresolved D. V dropped 4 bases and J dropped 10 bases, with 12 bases sitting between them. Germline V lookup: CDR1 SGHNT, CDR2 YYREEE (reference sequence). The length of the CDR3 is 12 residues. CDR3 region: CASSVNPREQFF. The CDR3 region has the DNA TGTGCCAGCAGCGTAAACCCTAGGGAGCAGTTCTTC.

The chain uses TRBV7-9 and TRBJ2-7; TRBD2 matches at 9 bases. This CDR3 has 16 amino acids. Per germline, CDR1 SEHNR and CDR2 FQNEAQ (reference sequence). The V gene end was trimmed by 4 bases and the J gene end by 2 bases; junction bases not matched to a gene: 9. The CDR3 DNA is TGTGCCAGCAGCTCCGGCGGGAGGGAAAAAACCTACGAGCAGTACTTC. Encoded protein: CASSSGGREKTYEQYF.

This chain uses TRBV9 with TRBJ2-3; the match to TRBD2 covers 9 bases. CDR1 is SGDLS, CDR2 YYNGEE, per germline. J was trimmed by 4 bases and V by 0 bases; bases with no gene match: 6. CDR3 length: 16 residues. CDR3 bases: TGTGCCAGCAGCGTAGGGCGGGAGGGCCCCCCAGATACGCAGTATTTT. Encoded protein: CASSVGREGPPDTQYF.

In regard to this clone: The same CDR3 can be traced to other DNA sequences in this sample. The V and J genes are TRBV20-1 and TRBJ2-7; TRBD2 is a possible D gene (6 bases). Germline V lookup: CDR1 DFQATT, CDR2 SNEGSKA (reference sequence). The CDR3 has 11 amino acids. Trimming took 6 bases from V and 3 from J, leaving 9 bases between them. The CDR3 nucleotides are TGCAGTGCCCGGGGACTCTACGAGCAGTACTTC. Its translation: CSARGLYEQYF.

In its sample, this clone was seen a few times. This rearrangement joins TRBV29-1 to TRBJ2-7, with 11 bases fitting TRBD2. The junction had 10 bases not matched to a gene; V was cut back by 5 bases and J by 4 bases. The CDR3 has 15 residues. Looked up from germline, CDR1 is SQVTM and CDR2 is ANQGSEA. CDR3 in DNA: TGCAGCGTTACGGCGGGACTAGCGGTACCTTACGAGCAGTACTTC. It is translated as CSVTAGLAVPYEQYF.

The rearrangement uses TRBV6-1 and TRBJ2-7; perhaps TRBD2 as D (5 bases). This CDR3 comprises 12 residues. Between the trimmed V and J ends, which lost 7 bases and 6 bases, there was a span of 13 bases. Germline V lookup: CDR1 MNHNS, CDR2 SASEGT. The CDR3: CASIGLLSEQYF. The CDR3 region has the DNA TGTGCCAGCATTGGACTCCTCAGCGAGCAGTACTTC.

The V and J genes are TRBV19 and TRBJ2-2; either TRBD1 or TRBD2 may supply D (6 bases each). This CDR3 has 14 residues. The germline gives CDR1 LNHDA, CDR2 SQIVND (reference sequence). V lost 5 bases to trimming and J lost 4 bases, with 11 bases between them. The DNA of the CDR3 is TGTGCCAGTAGTGTAGGGGGAGGCACCGGGGAGCTGTTTTTT. Translating gives CASSVGGGTGELFF.

This clone was seen more than once but under ten times. This chain uses TRBV5-1 with TRBJ1-4; 8 nucleotides agree with TRBD1. Germline V lookup: CDR1 SGHRS, CDR2 YFSETQ. Germline trimming cut 0 bases from V and 11 bases from J; bases unmatched to any gene: 3. This CDR3 region has 13 residues. The CDR3 bases are TGCGCCAGCAGCTTGGGACAGGGGAGCAAACTGTTTTTT. This translates into CASSLGQGSKLFF.

V usage is TRBV11-3 and J usage is TRBJ1-2; D is undetermined. The V end was cut by 1 base, the J end by 5 bases, with 8 bases between. This CDR3 has 13 amino acids. Germline V gene data show CDR1 as SGHNT and CDR2 as YENEEA. The CDR3: CASSLVPEYGYTF. The CDR3 DNA sequence: TGTGCCAGCAGCTTAGTCCCAGAATATGGCTACACCTTC.

This chain joins TRBV5-1 and TRBJ2-3; 12 bases are a match to TRBD2. Germline V gives CDR1 SGHRS, CDR2 YFSETQ. The CDR3 has 19 amino acids. The V gene end was trimmed by 4 bases and the J gene end by 0 bases; junction bases not matched to a gene: 12. For the CDR3, the DNA is TGCGCCAGCAGCCCGGGGGGTACTAGCGGGAGGAGTAGCACAGATACGCAGTATTTT. Translation: CASSPGGTSGRSSTDTQYF.

DNA for the CDR3: TGTGCCAGCTCACCTTTTCGGCCAGGGGGCAAGAATGAGCAGTTCTTC. This encodes CASSPFRPGGKNEQFF. The chain recombines TRBV18 with TRBJ2-1, with 8 positions matching TRBD1. CDR1 and CDR2 from the germline V gene are KGHSH and LQKENI. The CDR3 is 16 amino acids. J gave up 7 bases and V 3 bases, and 11 bases lay outside the gene matches. The whole variable domain, remainder taken from reference TRBV18 and TRBJ2-1, is NAGVMQNPRHLVRRRGQEARLRCSPMKGHSHVYWYRQLPEEGLKFMVYLQKENIIDESGMPKERFSAEFPKEGPSILRIQQVVRGDSAAYFCASSPFRPGGKNEQFFGPGTRLTVL.

The chain has TRBV11-2 and TRBJ2-7, with 7 bases lining up with TRBD2. The CDR3 loop spans 17 amino acids. With 0 bases clipped from V and 0 bases from J, the junction kept 8 bases outside the gene matches. Germline V gives CDR1 SGHAT, CDR2 FQNNGV. Written as DNA, the CDR3 is TGTGCCAGCAGCTTAGATCTGGGGGAGGGTATCTCCTACGAGCAGTACTTC. It encodes CASSLDLGEGISYEQYF.

The chain is built from TRBV15 and TRBJ2-4; 11 bases match TRBD2. With 2 bases clipped from V and 0 bases from J, the junction kept 3 bases outside the gene matches. This CDR3 region has 17 residues. CDR1 LNHNV and CDR2 YYDKDF come from the germline V gene (reference sequence). The chain's CDR3 is CATSRNGTSGAKNIQYF. The CDR3 region has the DNA TGTGCCACCAGCAGAAACGGGACTAGCGGAGCCAAAAACATTCAGTACTTC.

The chain has TRBV6-6 and TRBJ1-2; D is undetermined. Trimming removed 2 bases from V and 7 bases from J, with 8 bases in between. The CDR3 consists of 12 residues. Germline values: CDR1 MNHNY, CDR2 SVGAGI (reference sequence). The CDR3 reads CASSYSEAGYTF. CDR3 bases: TGTGCCAGCAGTTACAGTGAGGCTGGCTACACCTTC.

In this sample, this clone turned up a few times. The chain combines TRBV6-6 with TRBJ2-1; a weak D match, TRBD1 (7 bases). The V end lost 2 bases, the J end lost 9 bases, and 20 bases lay between the germline ends. CDR3 length: 16 residues. From germline, CDR1 is MNHNY and CDR2 SVGAGI (reference sequence). CDR3 region: CASSYPTRGQLGEQFF. CDR3 in DNA: TGTGCCAGCAGTTACCCGACTAGGGGGCAGTTAGGTGAGCAGTTCTTC.

This clone has a single count. The chain is built from TRBV25-1 and TRBJ2-7; possible D gene TRBD1, 5 bases. Deletions cut 4 bases from V and 3 bases from J, with 10 bases between. The CDR3 covers 13 residues. CDR1 and CDR2 from the germline V gene are MGHDK and SYGVNS. CDR3 in amino acids: CASSGQGGYEQYF. The CDR3 bases are TGTGCCAGCAGTGGCCAGGGTGGCTACGAGCAGTACTTC.

V is TRBV6-5 and J is TRBJ2-7; TRBD1 matches 7 bases. The germline V gene has CDR1 MNHEY and CDR2 SVGAGI. The CDR3 runs 14 residues. Unmatched junction bases numbered 4, after V lost 5 bases and J lost 0 bases. The CDR3 region is CASSPGQNSYEQYF. The CDR3 region has the DNA TGTGCCAGCAGTCCGGGACAGAACTCCTACGAGCAGTACTTC.

The gene calls are TRBV4-2 and TRBJ1-1; TRBD1 aligns across 9 bases. Germline V lookup: CDR1 LGHNA, CDR2 YNFKEQ. The CDR3 is made up of 16 amino acids. V shed 6 bases and J 5 bases; nucleotides not matched to a gene: 13. The CDR3 spells CASRQGGQGKCTEAFF. CDR3 in DNA: TGTGCCAGCAGGCAGGGGGGACAGGGCAAGTGTACTGAAGCTTTCTTT.